This TCR beta chain was retrieved from a study of T-cell reconstitution after alpha-beta-depleted transplantation in children (dated by TCRdb to about 2016). For the study in its entirety: Using TCR repertoire profiling, the study quantitatively followed how T-cell immune reconstitution unfolded in children after TCRalphabeta/CD19-depleted allogeneic hematopoietic cell transplantation.

Broad study findings and their caveats: Apparently early alphabetaT-cell count recovery about two months after transplant reportedly relied on only several hundred rapidly expanded clones derived from non-depleted graft cells. Over the following months the frequencies of hyperexpanded clones went down, and after one year T-cell counts and TCRbeta diversity were mostly credited to newly produced T cells. The high TCRbeta diversity at day 60 in some patients was ascribed to recipient T cells and intrathymic progenitors that had survived conditioning.

Read against the paper, the sample's treatment or condition label means: allogeneic hematopoietic cell transplantation with graft depleted of TCRalphabeta T cells and CD19 B cells. TCRalphabeta/CD19-depleted allogeneic hematopoietic cell grafts were given to the transplant recipients, all of whom were children. This clonotype was seen many times. This receptor's antigen is unknown. Per-base quality was not reported, and no clone a single base away is much larger than it. The CDR3 runs 14 amino acids, cysteine and phenylalanine included. The kept DNA is CDR3 alone, 42 bases in frame from the first base. Taken from the germline V gene, the CDR1 and CDR2 loops are SGHRS and YFSETQ. V has 4 bases trimmed and J has 5 bases trimmed; junction bases matching no gene number 5. Libraries came from PCR. The instrument given in TCRdb is Illumina HiSeq 2500. To normalize quantification of the TCRbeta repertoire, the TCR libraries were built with molecular barcoding that relied on unique molecular identifiers. In-frame beta chains were kept once TCRdb had trimmed the public reads at Q25 with fastp and called clones with MiXCR. Rows with a matching CDR3 protein are joined into one entry that keeps the most common DNA and genes. The sample table contains some 150,000 distinct CDR3 sequences; only one count was recorded for more than 8% of them. The ten top clones hold around 18% of the sample.

In this chain, TRBV5-1 is recombined with TRBJ2-1; a stretch of 8 junction bases matches TRBD2. The receptor was derived from a female patient aged 2 to 10 who had a stem cell transplant for congenital amegakaryocytic thrombocytopenia, so the T cells may come from the graft donor. The sequencing here drew on PBMCs, mostly from graft donor cells, taken 180 days after TCRalphabeta/CD19-depleted stem cell transplant. This receptor has the CDR3 CASSPGGGNNEQFF. The nucleotides read TGCGCCAGCAGCCCCGGGGGGGGAAACAATGAGCAGTTCTTC.